Each of the 27 T cell receptor beta chains below was sequenced from the same sample in a study of STAT3 mutations in large granular lymphocyte leukemia. The antigens of these receptors remain unknown. Findings and limits, study-wide: In T-cell large granular lymphocyte leukemia, about half of patients showed multiple immunodominant subclonotypes.

Assay used: immunoSEQ multiplex PCR; TCRdb lists only in-frame clones, some missing. The repertoire holds tens of thousands of clones, nearly 90% seen once, with 0.43% in the top ten. The sequencing input was PBMCs. These receptors originate from a human donor with T large granular lymphocyte leukemia. Some clones in this sample may be carry-over from other donors' samples.

The V and J genes are TRBV7-9 and TRBJ2-2, with D perhaps TRBD1 (6 bases). In germline, CDR1 is SEHNR, CDR2 FQNEAQ (reference sequence). The V gene lost 1 base and the J gene lost 6 bases, with 12 bases spanning the gap. The CDR3 is 15 amino acids. For the CDR3, the DNA is TGTGCCAGCAGCTTAGTTTCAGGGGCGGCCGGGGAGCTGTTTTTT. It is translated as CASSLVSGAAGELFF.

This clone was seen once. The CDR3 loop reads CASSEMGGAPHEQYV. The CDR3 DNA is TGTGCCAGCAGTGAAATGGGAGGGGCCCCACACGAGCAGTACGTC. The V gene is TRBV6-1, the J gene TRBJ2-7, with 7 nucleotides matching TRBD2. This CDR3 region has 15 residues. Germline V gene sequence: CDR1 MNHNS, CDR2 SASEGT. V trimming: 2 bases; J trimming: 5 bases; junction bases outside the gene matches: 9.

The genes are TRBV18 and TRBJ1-4; D is undetermined. In germline, CDR1 is KGHSH, CDR2 LQKENI. Trimming removed 4 bases at V and 7 bases at J, with 10 bases between. The CDR3 totals 13 residues. CDR3 in amino acids: CASSQAGFEKLFF. The CDR3 DNA reads TGTGCCAGCTCACAGGCCGGATTTGAAAAACTGTTTTTT.

J is TRBJ1-2 and V is TRBV11-2; 7 nucleotides line up with TRBD1. Trimming took 2 bases from V and 8 from J; bases not matched to a gene: 5. From germline, CDR1 is SGHAT and CDR2 FQNNGV. This CDR3 is 13 amino acids long. DNA for the CDR3: TGTGCCAGCAGCTTAAGGGGGCGAGGCGGCTACACCTTC. This encodes CASSLRGRGGYTF.

The rearrangement links TRBV28 to TRBJ1-4; 9 nucleotides line up with TRBD1. The length of the CDR3 is 15 residues. V was pared by 5 bases and J by 7 bases, with 8 bases of the junction left unmatched. Germline V gene lookup returns CDR1 MDHEN and CDR2 SYDVKM. The CDR3 loop is CASSPPGQGGEKLFF. Written as DNA, the CDR3 is TGTGCCAGCAGTCCCCCGGGACAGGGTGGTGAAAAACTGTTTTTT.

The rearrangement joins TRBV28 to TRBJ1-1; D unresolved. The V and J ends lost 3 bases and 0 bases respectively, with 8 bases between them. The CDR3 spans 14 residues. The germline V gene encodes CDR1 MDHEN and CDR2 SYDVKM. CDR3 region: CASSLHGLNTEAFF. The CDR3 DNA sequence: TGTGCCAGCAGTTTGCACGGACTGAACACTGAAGCTTTCTTT.

This clone was picked up one time. The rearrangement links TRBV29-1 to TRBJ1-2; D is possibly TRBD1 (5 bases). With 5 bases removed from V and 3 bases from J, the gap between germline ends came to 13 bases. The CDR3 runs to 13 residues. The germline V gene has CDR1 SQVTM and CDR2 ANQGSEA. CDR3 nucleotides: TGCAGCGTTAGGACCGGGGGGGACTATGGCTACACCTTC. It codes for CSVRTGGDYGYTF.

V usage is TRBV6-6 and J usage is TRBJ1-1; D not resolved. There are 14 residues in the CDR3. Trimming took off 2 bases at V and 0 bases at J, with 7 bases between the two ends. In germline, CDR1 is MNHNY, CDR2 SVGAGI (reference sequence). The CDR3 here is CASSYVILNTEAFF. In DNA, the CDR3 is TGTGCCAGCAGTTACGTCATTTTGAACACTGAAGCTTTCTTT.

The V gene is TRBV9, the J gene TRBJ2-3; 8 nucleotides align to TRBD2. There are 16 residues in the CDR3. V was clipped by 0 bases and J by 4 bases; unmatched bases: 7. The V gene's germline CDR1 is SGDLS and CDR2 YYNGEE. The CDR3 loop is CASSVALGLGADTQYF. CDR3 sequence (DNA): TGTGCCAGCAGCGTAGCTCTGGGACTAGGGGCAGATACGCAGTATTTT.

This clone was counted only a few times. The chain couples TRBV1 to TRBJ1-5. TRBV1 is a known pseudogene. The CDR3 is 10 amino acids. CDR3 DNA sequence: TGCACCAGCAGCCATCAGCCCCAGCATTTT. Translating it yields CTSSHQPQHF.

The CDR3: CASSYARFNEQYF. For the CDR3, the DNA is TGTGCCAGCAGTTACGCTAGATTCAACGAGCAGTACTTC. The V and J genes are TRBV6-5 and TRBJ2-7; D gene uncertain. This CDR3 spans 13 amino acids. Trimming shortened V by 2 bases and J by 5 bases, and 10 bases separated the two germline ends. CDR1 is MNHEY and CDR2 is SVGAGI in the germline V gene.

The rearrangement joins TRBV29-1 to TRBJ1-2, with 7 bases identical to TRBD1. CDR1 is SQVTM and CDR2 is ANQGSEA in the germline V gene. The CDR3 covers 12 residues. V trimming: 6 bases; J trimming: 8 bases; junction bases outside the gene matches: 9. CDR3 DNA: TGCAGCGTGGCCGTCCAGGGGGAAGGCTACACCTTC. Residues: CSVAVQGEGYTF.

This sequence joins TRBV5-4 and TRBJ1-2; 10 bases are shared with TRBD1. Germline CDR1 SGHNT, CDR2 YYREEE (reference sequence). CDR3 size: 16 residues. V shed 4 bases and J 5 bases; nucleotides not matched to a gene: 11. The CDR3 nucleotides are TGTGCCAGCAGCGTAGATTACGGACAGGGGGAATATGGCTACACCTTC. It encodes CASSVDYGQGEYGYTF.

In nucleotides, the CDR3 is TGTGCCAGCAGCCCCGGGACAGGGGTGATCAATTCACCCCTCCACTTT. Its translation: CASSPGTGVINSPLHF. The chain recombines TRBV6-6 with TRBJ1-6; TRBD1 matches 10 bases. This CDR3 region has 16 residues. CDR1 MNHNY and CDR2 SVGAGI come from the germline V gene (reference sequence). Trimming took 6 bases from V and 7 from J; bases not matched to a gene: 9.

The genes are TRBV5-1 and TRBJ2-3; D gene uncertain. The V end lost 0 bases, the J end lost 4 bases, and 3 bases lay between the germline ends. The CDR3 length is 12 residues. CDR1 and CDR2 (germline): SGHRS, YFSETQ. CDR3 amino acids: CASSLEADTQYF. The CDR3 coding sequence is TGCGCCAGCAGCTTGGAGGCAGATACGCAGTATTTT.

This clone was detected once. This rearrangement joins TRBV10-3 to TRBJ2-5, with D possibly called TRBD1 or TRBD2 (5 bases each). V lost 10 bases, J lost 6 bases, and 18 bases lay in between. From germline, CDR1 is ENHRY and CDR2 SYGVKD. This CDR3 comprises 13 residues. CDR3 residues: CATQGRFGQTQYF. The CDR3 DNA reads TGTGCCACGCAGGGACGGTTCGGTCAGACCCAGTACTTC.

J is TRBJ2-2 and V is TRBV7-2; TRBD1 aligns across 8 bases. The ends lost 3 bases at V and 4 bases at J; junction bases unmatched: 7. The CDR3 consists of 16 residues. Germline V lookup: CDR1 SGHTA, CDR2 FQGNSA. Here the CDR3 reads CASSFGGQGATGELFF. The CDR3 region has the DNA TGTGCCAGCAGCTTCGGCGGGCAGGGGGCCACCGGGGAGCTGTTTTTT.

V gene TRBV4-3 combines with J gene TRBJ2-2; TRBD2 matches 7 bases. Germline-derived CDR1 and CDR2 are LGHNA and YSLEER. With V trimmed by 2 bases and J by 2 bases, 8 bases remained unmatched. The CDR3 totals 17 residues. In DNA, the CDR3 is TGCGCCAGCAGCCAAAGCTCTGGGGGGGAAAACACCGGGGAGCTGTTTTTT. Its protein is CASSQSSGGENTGELFF.

The rearrangement links TRBV27 to TRBJ2-7; D gene uncertain. Germline V CDR1 and CDR2: MNHEY, SMNVEV (reference sequence). Trimming took off 2 bases at V and 3 bases at J, with 17 bases between the two ends. The CDR3 has 16 residues. The CDR3 spells CASSLLKVDGVYEQYF. In DNA, the CDR3 is TGTGCCAGCAGTTTACTAAAGGTAGACGGAGTCTACGAGCAGTACTTC.

The chain has TRBV5-1 and TRBJ1-1; no clear D. This CDR3 contains 13 residues. V dropped 3 bases and J dropped 5 bases, with 11 bases sitting between them. Per germline, CDR1 SGHRS and CDR2 YFSETQ. For the CDR3, the DNA is TGCGCCAGCAGCTCGAGCGGCGGAACTGAAGCTTTCTTT. As protein: CASSSSGGTEAFF.

This clone was seen just once. The chain joins TRBV28 to TRBJ2-7; no clear D. Per the germline V gene, CDR1 is MDHEN and CDR2 is SYDVKM. The V end was cut by 7 bases, the J end by 4 bases, with 8 bases between. This CDR3 has 11 residues. This CDR3 reads CASTGRYEQYV. As DNA, the CDR3 is TGTGCCAGCACTGGTCGGTACGAGCAGTACGTC.

In DNA form, the CDR3 reads TGCGCCAGCAGTACCAAGGAAGACACTGAAGCTTTCTTT. It is translated as CASSTKEDTEAFF. The V gene is TRBV4-1, the J gene TRBJ1-1; D unclear. V gave up 6 bases and J gave up 3 bases, with 11 bases separating them. CDR1 is MGHRA and CDR2 is YSYEKL in the germline V gene. CDR3 length equals 13 residues.

The chain combines TRBV5-1 with TRBJ2-3, with 11 bases matching TRBD2. Losses at the gene ends were 10 bases for V and 2 bases for J; bases not matched to a gene: 9. CDR3 size: 15 residues. Germline V gene data show CDR1 as SGHRS and CDR2 as YFSETQ. The chain's CDR3 is CASRIAGGPTDTQYF. The CDR3 DNA reads TGCGCCTCTAGAATAGCGGGGGGGCCCACAGATACGCAGTATTTT. The full variable domain, its missing parts supplied by reference TRBV5-1 and TRBJ2-3, is KAGVTQTPRYLIKTRGQQVTLSCSPISGHRSVSWYQQTPGQGLQFLFEYFSETQRNKGNFPGRFSGRQFSNSRSEMNVSTLELGDSALYLCASRIAGGPTDTQYFGPGTRLTVL.

The rearrangement uses TRBV27 and TRBJ2-1; unclear D gene. Germline lookup yields CDR1 MNHEY and CDR2 SMNVEV (reference sequence). The CDR3 sequence is 15 residues long. V was clipped by 7 bases and J by 7 bases, with 20 bases between them. The CDR3 loop is CASTAWSRRGNEQFF. In nucleotides, the CDR3 is TGTGCCAGCACCGCTTGGTCTAGGAGAGGAAATGAGCAGTTCTTC.

The rearrangement uses TRBV7-7 and TRBJ2-5, with 13 bases lining up with TRBD2. The CDR3 consists of 13 residues. The germline gives CDR1 SSHAT, CDR2 FNYEAQ (reference sequence). CDR3 nucleotide sequence: TGTGCTTCCGGACTAGCGGGGGAAGAGACCCAGTACTTC. This sequence encodes CASGLAGEETQYF.

This rearrangement joins TRBV4-2 to TRBJ2-7; D possibly corresponds to TRBD2 (6 bases). Trimming removed 7 bases from V and 1 base from J, with 17 bases in between. The germline CDR1 and CDR2 sequences are LGHNA and YNFKEQ. This CDR3 spans 15 amino acids. The CDR3 loop is CASTLEKGTSYEQYF. The CDR3, as DNA: TGTGCCAGCACACTCGAAAAGGGGACTTCCTACGAGCAGTACTTC.

This clone was seen once. The chain uses TRBV7-9 and TRBJ1-4, with a weak D call TRBD1 (5 bases). Germline lookup yields CDR1 SEHNR and CDR2 FQNEAQ (reference sequence). Trimming took off 5 bases at V and 3 bases at J, with 13 bases between the two ends. The CDR3 extends over 15 amino acids. The CDR3 protein is CASSPGITSNEKLFF. CDR3 in DNA: TGTGCCAGCAGCCCAGGGATAACCTCTAATGAAAAACTGTTTTTT.